This T cell receptor beta chain appears in the sequencing data of a study of T cell responses to AZD1222 COVID-19 vaccine. Study in general: Both about-4-week and about-12-week second-dose recipients were combined.

This CDR3 spans 12 amino acids. Trimming removed 2 bases at V and 6 bases at J, with 8 bases between. Germline values: CDR1 ENHRY, CDR2 SYGVKD. Profiled with immunoSEQ multiplex PCR; TCRdb holds only in-frame clones, not every one. The profile shows around 97,000 clones, 91% of them singletons. Study-wide results and caveats: Spike-specific TCR depth and breadth grew after two AZD1222 doses. Scientists sampled the repertoires only once the peak T cell response had passed. It should be noted that donors were predominantly white British and more often female, and clonal diversity was possibly underestimated.

This clone was observed a few times. The antigen remains unidentified. The sample was peripheral blood, taken on day 0 of AZD1222 vaccination. The chain uses TRBV10-3 and TRBJ2-7, with D uncertain. This receptor was obtained from an adult in good health. CDR3 DNA sequence: TGTGCCATCAGTGAGGGTTTCCTCGAGCAGTACTTC. This translates into CAISEGFLEQYF.